A selection of T cell receptor beta chains follows, all from one sample in a study of blood T cell dynamics during melanoma immunotherapy. Some clones are missing from TCRdb's copy, which holds only in-frame ones; the method was immunoSEQ multiplex PCR. The repertoire holds 8,500 to 11,000 clones, with approximately 86% as singletons. The sequenced sample was blood, obtained from a patient treated with checkpoint blockade. The receptors stem from a human donor with melanoma. CDR3s include the opening cysteine and the closing phenylalanine or tryptophan. The order of the fields is V gene, CDR3 protein.

v_call: TRBV19; cdr3_aa: CASALGGRVGDTQYF
v_call: TRBV28; cdr3_aa: CASSFSPGQGVLRSNQPQHF
v_call: TRBV12-5; cdr3_aa: CASGPSTDYQETQYF
v_call: TRBV28; cdr3_aa: CASSARTVLYEQYF
v_call: TRBV9; cdr3_aa: CASSDRGNIQYF
v_call: TRBV5-4; cdr3_aa: CASSSRGDYGYTF
v_call: TRBV28; cdr3_aa: CASSSLRGLVSSYEQYF
v_call: TRBV5-8; cdr3_aa: CASSPSGTGVYNEQFF
v_call: TRBV29-1; cdr3_aa: CSVHTGSPTELFF
v_call: TRBV29-1; cdr3_aa: CSVGGGRGKYEQYF
v_call: TRBV30; cdr3_aa: CAWSGGNGNQPQHF
v_call: TRBV27; cdr3_aa: CASSSTGNRDEQYF
v_call: TRBV6-1; cdr3_aa: CASSEARGRGTGELFF
v_call: TRBV18; cdr3_aa: CASSPPSGQLISGNTIYF
v_call: TRBV11-2; cdr3_aa: CASSLEVGRKVFQETQYF
v_call: TRBV6-4; cdr3_aa: CASTADIGQGSYNEQFF
v_call: TRBV6-5; cdr3_aa: CASSKTVRVPEAFF
v_call: TRBV23-1; cdr3_aa: CASSPDRGPYINQPQHF
v_call: TRBV9; cdr3_aa: CASSVGTSGNEQYF
v_call: TRBV14; cdr3_aa: CASSPFPGTGISQPQHF
v_call: TRBV28; cdr3_aa: CASRPPRGGNQPQHF
v_call: TRBV6-1; cdr3_aa: CASIRGSTDTQYF
v_call: TRBV11-2; cdr3_aa: CASSFSGQGIREQYF
v_call: TRBV7-3; cdr3_aa: CASSSGRNGELFF
v_call: TRBV27; cdr3_aa: CASRSGTSSYNEQFF
v_call: TRBV18; cdr3_aa: CASSLGTRLDTEAFF
v_call: TRBV5-1; cdr3_aa: CASSLMRGPNEKLFF
v_call: TRBV5-6; cdr3_aa: CASRTGMIETQYF
v_call: TRBV19; cdr3_aa: CASSIPGRDNEQFF
v_call: TRBV9; cdr3_aa: CASNTGTNEKLFF
v_call: TRBV19; cdr3_aa: CASSMGTGFTDTQYF
v_call: TRBV19; cdr3_aa: CASSRTGLGNTEAFF
v_call: TRBV5-1; cdr3_aa: CASSWGTSGVHNEQFF
v_call: TRBV5-1; cdr3_aa: CASSLMAGGRNEQYF
v_call: TRBV10-3; cdr3_aa: CAISVLAVRPDAGELFF
v_call: TRBV5-1; cdr3_aa: CASSSGGGINTGELFF
v_call: TRBV19; cdr3_aa: CASRTKGEAFF
v_call: TRBV14; cdr3_aa: CASSQVLGYGTDTQYF
v_call: TRBV10-2; cdr3_aa: CASSERAGLNYEQYF
v_call: TRBV5-8; cdr3_aa: CASSQMGLAGGSSYNEQFF
v_call: TRBV14; cdr3_aa: CASSQEGTGFSPLHF
v_call: TRBV2; cdr3_aa: CASAGIPSSYEQYF
v_call: TRBV7-6; cdr3_aa: CASSLDGRSFSTDTQYF
v_call: TRBV19; cdr3_aa: CASSPPGTAVTGELFF
v_call: TRBV5-1; cdr3_aa: CASSLRGQGADGYTF
v_call: TRBV14; cdr3_aa: CASSPGGGGSTGELFF
v_call: TRBV30; cdr3_aa: CAWSAYYEQYF
v_call: TRBV7-2; cdr3_aa: CASSLARGATDTQYF
v_call: TRBV7-8; cdr3_aa: CASSLEVRVNTGELFF
v_call: TRBV7-2; cdr3_aa: CASSLEIRGGRRGDTQYF
v_call: TRBV14; cdr3_aa: CASRLQVTGELFF
v_call: TRBV14; cdr3_aa: CASSPLYTGFQDTEAFF
v_call: TRBV19; cdr3_aa: CASSVGQSGETQYF